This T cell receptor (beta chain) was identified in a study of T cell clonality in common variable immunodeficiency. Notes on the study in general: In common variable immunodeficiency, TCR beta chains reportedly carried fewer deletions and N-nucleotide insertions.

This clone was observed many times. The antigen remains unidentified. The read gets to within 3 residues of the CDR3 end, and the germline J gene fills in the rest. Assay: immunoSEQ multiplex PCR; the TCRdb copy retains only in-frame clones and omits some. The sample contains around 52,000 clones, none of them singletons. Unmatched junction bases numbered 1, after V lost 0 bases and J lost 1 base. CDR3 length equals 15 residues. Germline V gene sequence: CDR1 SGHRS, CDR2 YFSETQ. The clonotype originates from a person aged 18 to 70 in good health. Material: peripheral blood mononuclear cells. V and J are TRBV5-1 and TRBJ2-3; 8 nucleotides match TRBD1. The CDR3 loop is CASSLEDRGTDTQYF. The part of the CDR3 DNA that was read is TGCGCCAGCAGCTTGGAGGACAGGGGCACAGATACG.